These 14 T cell receptor beta chains were all obtained from the same sample, sequenced in a study of post-analysis software for immune sequencing data. Broader study findings: Several TRBV segments, TRBV5-6, TRBV5-1 and TRBV20-1 among them, were found more frequent in patients than controls.

Presence of unique molecular identifiers characterized the TCR beta cDNA libraries. From the PCR reads, TCRdb called clonotypes with MiXCR, one entry per CDR3 protein. This table has about 380,000 distinct CDR3 sequences, roughly 30% appearing once. No antigen has been identified for these receptors. Sequenced sample: blood. The origin of the receptors is a girl aged 5 to 17 with multiple sclerosis.

V gene TRBV12-3 or TRBV12-4 combines with J gene TRBJ1-6; D not resolved. The CDR3 is made up of 13 amino acids. Deletions cut 5 bases from V and 1 base from J, with 3 bases between. The CDR3 DNA is TGTGCCAGCAGTCAGTCCTATAATTCACCCCTCCACTTT. Translated, it gives CASSQSYNSPLHF.

The genes are TRBV7-9 and TRBJ1-1, with a weak D call TRBD1 (6 bases). Germline CDR1 reads SEHNR; CDR2 reads FQNEAQ (reference sequence). This CDR3 has 13 amino acids. V was trimmed by 5 bases and J by 5 bases, leaving 12 bases between them. CDR3 nucleotide sequence: TGTGCCAGCAGCCGGACAGAGGGGACTGAAGCTTTCTTT. Its protein is CASSRTEGTEAFF.

This clonotype showed up just a few times. This chain links TRBV5-1 with TRBJ2-5, with 8 bases fitting TRBD1. After removal of 6 bases from V and 4 bases from J, the junction contained 5 bases not matched to a gene. Germline V gene lookup returns CDR1 SGHRS and CDR2 YFSETQ. This CDR3 comprises 13 residues. CDR3 in amino acids: CASTGGAGETQYF. The DNA of the CDR3 is TGCGCCAGCACAGGGGGCGCGGGAGAGACCCAGTACTTC.

CDR3 bases: TGCAGTGCTAGGGAGGACCGGAGCAATCAGCCCCAGCATTTT. Translating gives CSAREDRSNQPQHF. The J gene is TRBJ1-5, the V gene TRBV20-1, with unresolved D. The germline V and J ends were trimmed by 3 bases and 1 base, with 10 bases remaining between them. Germline V CDR1 and CDR2: DFQATT, SNEGSKA (reference sequence). There are 14 residues in the CDR3.

This sequence joins TRBV21-1 and TRBJ1-1. TRBV21-1 is tagged as a pseudogene. The CDR3 contains 13 residues. The CDR3 bases are TGTGCCAGCAGCAAAAGAGGGGCCCATGAAGCTTTCTTT. Amino acids: CASSKRGAHEAFF.

This clonotype was detected a few times. The rearrangement joins TRBV24-1 to TRBJ2-1; tentative D call: TRBD2 (5 bases). This CDR3 has 15 residues. The V and J ends lost 5 bases and 7 bases respectively, with 17 bases between them. The V gene's germline CDR1 is KGHDR and CDR2 SFDVKD. CDR3 region: CATSGGTKTGNEQFF. The DNA for the CDR3 is TGTGCCACCAGTGGGGGAACAAAGACGGGGAATGAGCAGTTCTTC.

This clonotype was seen more than once but under ten times. The chain recombines TRBV12-3 or TRBV12-4 with TRBJ2-7, with D perhaps TRBD1 (5 bases). This CDR3 region has 13 residues. The V and J ends lost 6 bases and 4 bases respectively, with 13 bases between them. CDR3 in DNA: TGTGCCAGCAGAAGCAGGGAATTATACGAGCAGTACTTC. Its translation is CASRSRELYEQYF.

This clonotype was detected a few times. This chain links TRBV7-2 with TRBJ2-6; D not certain. Trimming stripped 4 bases from V and 2 bases from J, with 15 bases between. The CDR3 has 17 amino acids. Germline V gives CDR1 SGHTA, CDR2 FQGNSA. CDR3 amino acids: CASSSSPGAPGANVLTF. The DNA for the CDR3 is TGTGCCAGCAGCTCCTCCCCAGGCGCGCCTGGGGCCAACGTCCTGACTTTC.

This clonotype is a singleton in its sample. This chain uses TRBV20-1 with TRBJ1-2; D remains unclear. The CDR3 extends over 12 amino acids. Germline-derived CDR1 and CDR2 are DFQATT and SNEGSKA (reference sequence). V was clipped by 3 bases and J by 1 base, with 6 bases between them. CDR3 DNA: TGCAGTGCTAGGACACATAACTATGGCTACACCTTC. It codes for CSARTHNYGYTF.

The chain combines TRBV5-1 with TRBJ2-1; TRBD2 aligns across 13 bases. Germline values: CDR1 SGHRS, CDR2 YFSETQ. Trimming took 1 base from V and 3 from J; bases not matched to a gene: 7. The CDR3 is 18 amino acids. CDR3 residues: CASSLLPWTSGGYNEQFF. As DNA, the CDR3 is TGCGCCAGCAGCTTGCTCCCCTGGACTAGCGGGGGCTACAATGAGCAGTTCTTC.

This clonotype has more than one count but fewer than ten. The chain couples TRBV6-6 to TRBJ1-4; no clear D gene. Germline assignment: CDR1 MNHNY and CDR2 SVGAGI (reference sequence). V lost 0 bases to trimming and J lost 0 bases, with 11 bases between them. The CDR3 length is 17 residues. The DNA for the CDR3 is TGTGCCAGCAGTTACTCGGCCGGATTTGCAACTAATGAAAAACTGTTTTTT. This sequence encodes CASSYSAGFATNEKLFF.

Comments on this clonotype: This sequence may be a read error, since a much larger clone differs from it by one base. This chain uses TRBV6-5 with TRBJ2-4; D is unresolved. The end of the DNA aligns better with TRBJ2-7, so the J call may be wrong. Germline CDR1 is MNHEY and CDR2 is SVGAGI. CDR3 length: 13 amino acids. CDR3 residues: CASSYPALYEQYF. The CDR3 coding sequence is TGTGCCAGCAGTTACCCAGCACTCTACGAGCAGTACTTC.

V gene TRBV7-9 combines with J gene TRBJ2-5; D possibly matches TRBD1 or TRBD2 (6 bases each). The J call may be mistaken, given a closer DNA end match to TRBJ2-7. The CDR3 runs to 16 residues. From germline, CDR1 is SEHNR and CDR2 FQNEAQ (reference sequence). The CDR3 DNA sequence: TGTGCCAGCAGCTTAGTCGGGGGCTTGCCTGTCGACGAGCAGTACTTC. Amino acids: CASSLVGGLPVDEQYF.

The gene calls are TRBV2 and TRBJ2-5; 8 nucleotides align to TRBD2. Germline assignment: CDR1 SNHLY and CDR2 FYNNEI. After removal of 7 bases from V and 3 bases from J, the junction contained 7 bases not matched to a gene. The CDR3 sequence is 14 residues long. The CDR3: CASKPGLGKETQYF. The CDR3 DNA follows: TGTGCCAGCAAGCCGGGACTAGGCAAAGAGACCCAGTACTTC.